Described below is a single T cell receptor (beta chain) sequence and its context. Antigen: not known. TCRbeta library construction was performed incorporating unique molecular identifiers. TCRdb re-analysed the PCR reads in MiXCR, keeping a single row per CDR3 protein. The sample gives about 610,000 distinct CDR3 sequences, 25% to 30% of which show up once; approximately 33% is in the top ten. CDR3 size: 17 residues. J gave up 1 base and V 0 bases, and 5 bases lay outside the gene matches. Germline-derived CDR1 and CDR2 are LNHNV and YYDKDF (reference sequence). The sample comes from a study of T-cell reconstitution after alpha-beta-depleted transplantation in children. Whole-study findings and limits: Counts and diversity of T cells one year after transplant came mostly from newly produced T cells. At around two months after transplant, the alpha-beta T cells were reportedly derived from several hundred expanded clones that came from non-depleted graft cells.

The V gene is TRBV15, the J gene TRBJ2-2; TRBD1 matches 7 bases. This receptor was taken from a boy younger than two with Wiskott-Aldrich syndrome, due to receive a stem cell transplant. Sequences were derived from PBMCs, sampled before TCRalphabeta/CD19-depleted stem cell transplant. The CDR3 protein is CATSRDRPGGNTGELFF. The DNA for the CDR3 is TGTGCCACCAGCAGAGATAGGCCAGGGGGGAACACCGGGGAGCTGTTTTTT.